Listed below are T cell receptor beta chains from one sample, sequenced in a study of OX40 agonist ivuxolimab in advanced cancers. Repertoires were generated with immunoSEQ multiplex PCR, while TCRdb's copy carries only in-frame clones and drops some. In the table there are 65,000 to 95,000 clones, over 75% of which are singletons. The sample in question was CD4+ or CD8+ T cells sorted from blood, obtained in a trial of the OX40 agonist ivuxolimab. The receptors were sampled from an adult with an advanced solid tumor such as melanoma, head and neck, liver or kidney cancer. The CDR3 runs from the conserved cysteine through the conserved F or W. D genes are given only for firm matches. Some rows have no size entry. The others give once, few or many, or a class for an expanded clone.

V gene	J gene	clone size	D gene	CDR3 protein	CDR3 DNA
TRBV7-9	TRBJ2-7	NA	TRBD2	CASSFSSGSSYEQYF	TGTGCCAGCAGCTTCTCCAGCGGGAGCTCCTACGAGCAGTACTTC
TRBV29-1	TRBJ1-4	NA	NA	CSVVGATNEKLFF	TGCAGCGTTGTGGGGGCAACTAATGAAAAACTGTTTTTT
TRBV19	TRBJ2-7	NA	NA	CASSLRDGGSYEQYF	TGTGCCAGTAGTCTCCGGGACGGGGGCTCCTACGAGCAGTACTTC
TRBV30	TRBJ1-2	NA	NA	CAWSGPPSGGYTF	TGTGCCTGGAGTGGACCACCGTCTGGGGGCTACACCTTC
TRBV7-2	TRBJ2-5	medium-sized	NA	CASSLLGRETQYF	TGTGCCAGCAGCCTTCTTGGCCGGGAGACCCAGTACTTC
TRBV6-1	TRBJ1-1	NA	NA	CASRRDGLETEAFF	TGTGCCAGCAGGCGCGACGGTCTCGAGACTGAAGCTTTCTTT
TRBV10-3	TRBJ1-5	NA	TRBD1	CAIGGGGQPQHF	TGTGCCATCGGAGGGGGCGGTCAGCCCCAGCATTTT
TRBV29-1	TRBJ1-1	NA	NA	CSVYLQGGMNTEAFF	TGCAGCGTTTATCTGCAGGGCGGGATGAACACTGAAGCTTTCTTT
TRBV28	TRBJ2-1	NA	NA	CGSRDLTYNEQFF	TGTGGGAGCCGGGACTTAACCTACAATGAGCAGTTCTTC
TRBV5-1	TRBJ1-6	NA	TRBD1	CASSLDDRAVAPLHF	TGCGCCAGCAGCTTGGACGACAGGGCTGTAGCACCCCTCCACTTT
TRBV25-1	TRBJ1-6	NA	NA	CASSDTRTKDNSPLHF	TGTGCCAGCAGTGACACAAGGACGAAGGACAATTCACCCCTCCACTTT
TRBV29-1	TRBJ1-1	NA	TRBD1	CSVNRGNMNTEAFF	TGCAGCGTAAACAGGGGGAACATGAACACTGAAGCTTTCTTT
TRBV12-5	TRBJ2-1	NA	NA	CASGFAPSYEQFF	TGTGCTAGTGGTTTCGCCCCGAGCTATGAGCAGTTCTTC
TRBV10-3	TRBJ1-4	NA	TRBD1	CAIKGQGGNEKLFF	TGTGCCATCAAAGGACAGGGGGGAAATGAAAAACTGTTTTTT
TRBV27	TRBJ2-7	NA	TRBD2	CGGLAGEDEQYF	TGTGGGGGGCTAGCGGGAGAGGACGAGCAGTACTTC
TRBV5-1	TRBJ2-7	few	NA	CASSLEPPGHRVHEQYF	TGCGCCAGCAGCTTGGAACCCCCGGGACACCGGGTCCACGAGCAGTACTTC
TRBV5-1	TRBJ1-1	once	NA	CASSSLVGGVRNTEAFF	TGCGCCAGCAGCTCGCTGGTAGGGGGGGTGAGGAACACTGAAGCTTTCTTT
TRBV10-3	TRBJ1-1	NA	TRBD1	CAISAATGQNTEAFF	TGTGCCATCAGTGCCGCGACAGGGCAAAACACTGAAGCTTTCTTT
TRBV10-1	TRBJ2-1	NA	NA	CASSEMAGTLYNEQFF	TGCGCCAGCAGTGAGATGGCCGGCACTCTCTACAATGAGCAGTTCTTC
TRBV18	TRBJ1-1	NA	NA	CASSLGRLNTEAFF	TGTGCCAGCTCACTCGGCAGACTGAACACTGAAGCTTTCTTT
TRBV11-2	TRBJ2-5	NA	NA	CASSLPGKAQYF	TGTGCCAGCAGCTTACCCGGAAAGGCCCAGTACTTC
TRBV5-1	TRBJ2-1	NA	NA	CASSLQGDRSAEQFF	TGCGCCAGCAGCTTACAAGGAGACAGGTCGGCTGAGCAGTTCTTC
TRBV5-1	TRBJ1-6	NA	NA	CASSLWGSDSPLHF	TGCGCCAGCAGCTTGTGGGGGTCTGATTCACCCCTCCACTTT
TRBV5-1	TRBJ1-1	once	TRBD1	CASSRQGYTAEAFF	TGCGCCAGCAGCCGACAGGGGTATACGGCTGAAGCTTTCTTT
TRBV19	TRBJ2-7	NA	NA	CASSSRFGSYEQYF	TGTGCCAGTAGTTCCCGATTCGGGTCCTACGAGCAGTACTTC
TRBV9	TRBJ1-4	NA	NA	CASSARPYATNEKLFF	TGTGCCAGCAGCGCCCGACCTTATGCAACTAATGAAAAACTGTTTTTT
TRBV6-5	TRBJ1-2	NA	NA	CASSRGDYGYTF	TGTGCCAGCAGCCGCGGGGACTATGGCTACACCTTT
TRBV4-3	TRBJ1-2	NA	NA	CASRPDRNYGYTF	TGCGCCAGCAGGCCGGACAGAAACTATGGCTACACCTTC
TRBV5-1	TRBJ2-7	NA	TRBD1	CASSSGQGNYEQYF	TGCGCCAGCAGCTCGGGACAGGGAAACTACGAGCAGTACTTC
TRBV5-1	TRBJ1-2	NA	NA	CASSLGQMGYGYTF	TGCGCCAGCAGCTTGGGACAGATGGGCTATGGCTACACCTTC
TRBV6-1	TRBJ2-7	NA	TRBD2	CASRLGGEQYF	TGTGCCAGCAGGCTGGGGGGGGAGCAGTACTTC
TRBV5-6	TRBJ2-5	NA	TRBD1	CASSGRTGGYEETQYF	TGTGCCAGCAGCGGGCGGACAGGGGGCTATGAAGAGACCCAGTACTTC
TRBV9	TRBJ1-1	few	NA	CASSRGGTEAFF	TGTGCCAGCTCACGGGGAGGGACTGAAGCTTTCTTT
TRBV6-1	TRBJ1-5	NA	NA	CASSGGTGESRAQHF	TGTGCCAGCAGTGGAGGGACGGGGGAGTCCCGGGCCCAGCATTTT
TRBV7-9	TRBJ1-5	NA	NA	CASRVSANQPQHF	TGTGCCAGCAGAGTATCTGCCAATCAGCCCCAGCATTTT
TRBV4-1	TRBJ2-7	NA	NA	CASSQQGRGGRPSGEQYF	TGCGCCAGCAGCCAACAGGGGAGGGGCGGGAGACCGAGTGGGGAGCAGTACTTC
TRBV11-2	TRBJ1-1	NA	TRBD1	CASSFGTGQNTEAFF	TGTGCCAGCAGCTTCGGGACAGGGCAGAACACTGAAGCTTTCTTT
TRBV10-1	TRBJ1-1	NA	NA	CASSESRRGQEAFF	TGCGCCAGCAGTGAGTCACGAAGAGGACAGGAAGCTTTCTTT
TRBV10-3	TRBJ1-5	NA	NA	CATLGGTGNQPQHF	TGTGCCACCCTAGGCGGGACGGGTAATCAGCCCCAGCATTTT
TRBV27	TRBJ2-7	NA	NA	CASSPGAGNRFYEQYF	TGTGCCAGCAGCCCTGGGGCAGGGAACCGATTCTACGAGCAGTACTTC
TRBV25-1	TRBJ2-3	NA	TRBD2	CASSRGGASTDTQYF	TGTGCCAGCAGCCGCGGGGGGGCTAGCACAGATACGCAGTATTTT
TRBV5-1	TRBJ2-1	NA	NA	CASSLAGIRRFSEQFF	TGCGCCAGCAGCTTGGCGGGCATACGGAGATTTAGTGAGCAGTTCTTC
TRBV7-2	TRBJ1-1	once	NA	CASSLSSGMNTEAFF	TGTGCCAGCAGCTTATCGTCGGGTATGAACACTGAAGCTTTCTTT
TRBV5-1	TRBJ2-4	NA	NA	CASSPNRQLAKNIQYF	TGCGCCAGCAGCCCCAATAGACAGCTAGCCAAAAACATTCAGTACTTC
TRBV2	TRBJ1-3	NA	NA	CASSESRVPLSGNTIYF	TGTGCCAGCAGTGAATCGAGGGTTCCACTCTCTGGAAACACCATATATTTT
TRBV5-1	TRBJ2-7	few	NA	CASSLDRGEQYF	TGCGCCAGCAGCTTGGATAGAGGGGAGCAGTACTTC